Described below is a single T cell receptor beta chain sequence and its context. The assay was immunoSEQ multiplex PCR, and TCRdb's table has in-frame clones only and misses some. The sample includes about 320,000 clones, 87% of them seen just once. This sample was included in a study of blood T cell repertoires in COVID-19. Study information: Acute and convalescent COVID-19 samples came from the United States, Italy and Spain.

Cohorts were based on clinical histories the participants reported. Donors of Cohort 3 who recovered were those that had two negative PCRs, clearance, or symptom resolution. V lost 4 bases, J lost 5 bases, and 10 bases stayed unmatched. The CDR3 loop spans 16 amino acids. Germline CDR1 reads SGHDT; CDR2 reads YYEEEE. The chain carries TRBV5-6 and TRBJ2-2, with 8 bases lining up with TRBD1. This clonotype was sampled from a young woman who had recovered from COVID-19. Sequencing used PBMCs or T cells enriched from blood (not recorded which). CDR3 sequence reads: CASSVAGGVWTGELFF. The CDR3 DNA is TGTGCCAGCAGCGTTGCAGGGGGCGTTTGGACCGGGGAGCTGTTTTTT.